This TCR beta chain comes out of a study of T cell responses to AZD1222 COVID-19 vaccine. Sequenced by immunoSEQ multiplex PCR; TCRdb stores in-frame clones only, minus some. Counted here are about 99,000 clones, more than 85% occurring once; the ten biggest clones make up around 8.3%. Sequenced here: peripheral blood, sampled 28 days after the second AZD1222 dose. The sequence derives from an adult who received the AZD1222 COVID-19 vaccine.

This CDR3 reads CASSGTTDEQFF. The DNA of the CDR3 is TGTGCCAGCAGCGGGACTACCGATGAGCAGTTCTTC. The chain combines TRBV5-6 with TRBJ2-1; 7 bases line up with TRBD2. J gave up 8 bases and V 4 bases, and 3 bases lay outside the gene matches. This CDR3 region has 12 residues. Germline V CDR1 and CDR2: SGHDT, YYEEEE.